This T cell receptor (beta chain) is from a study of Ad26.COV2.S vaccination and SARS-CoV-2 variants. Overall study: Ad26.COV2.S, an intramuscular injection, was given once or twice 56 days apart.

The treatment denotes: about 20 received Ad26.COV2.S at low or high dose, single or two shots; 5 received placebo; per-sample allocation not given. Sampling was performed 63 days after the first vaccine or placebo injection. Boston hosted the donor, who was an adult aged 18-55 years. Wuhan-strain spike was delivered by a replication-incompetent Ad26 vector. The method was immunoSEQ multiplex PCR; TCRdb's version includes in-frame clones alone and lacks a portion of them. The sample includes more than 300,000 clones, 86% of them seen just once. The starting material was peripheral blood, obtained in a trial of Ad26.COV2.S vaccine versus placebo. This receptor was obtained from a person aged 18 to 59 who received the Ad26.COV2.S COVID-19 vaccine or a placebo.

The CDR3: CASSPFPPTGIINEKLFF. CDR3 DNA: TGTGCCAGCAGTCCCTTTCCCCCAACCGGGATAATTAATGAAAAACTGTTTTTT. The genes are TRBV5-6 and TRBJ1-4; the D is unclear. The germline CDR1 and CDR2 sequences are SGHDT and YYEEEE. V gave up 5 bases and J gave up 4 bases, with 24 bases separating them. The CDR3 runs to 18 residues. The variable domain in full, with the rest retrieved from reference TRBV5-6 and TRBJ1-4, is DAGVTQSPTHLIKTRGQQVTLRCSPKSGHDTVSWYQQALGQGPQFIFQYYEEEERQRGNFPDRFSGHQFPNYSSELNVNALLLGDSALYLCASSPFPPTGIINEKLFFGSGTQLSVL.